Listed below are T cell receptor beta chains from one sample, sequenced in a study of Ad26.COV2.S vaccination and SARS-CoV-2 variants. The data were produced by immunoSEQ multiplex PCR, yet TCRdb's version contains in-frame clones alone and is incomplete. The profile shows hundreds of thousands of clones, 85% to 90% of them singletons. The specimen comprised peripheral blood, sampled in a trial of Ad26.COV2.S vaccine versus placebo. The source is a person aged 18-65 years who received the Ad26.COV2.S COVID-19 vaccine or a placebo. CDR3s include the opening cysteine and the closing phenylalanine or tryptophan. A D gene is named only where the DNA matches it firmly.

j_gene,d_gene,v_gene,CDR3nt,CDR3aa
TRBJ1-3,TRBD1,TRBV7-2,TGTGCCAGCACCCTTACAGGGGCTGGAAACACCATATATTTT,CASTLTGAGNTIYF
TRBJ1-1,.,TRBV10-3,TGTGCCATCAGCATTCAGGGACAGAACACTGAAGCTTTCTTT,CAISIQGQNTEAFF
TRBJ1-2,.,TRBV7-9,TGTGCCAGCAGCTTTGAGGGCATCTTCTATGGCTACACCTTC,CASSFEGIFYGYTF
TRBJ1-3,.,TRBV18,TGTGCCAGCTCACCAGGCGCTGGAAACACCATATATTTT,CASSPGAGNTIYF
TRBJ1-1,.,TRBV30,TGTGCCTGGAGTGCCAGGGTGACTGAAGCTTTCTTT,CAWSARVTEAFF
TRBJ1-1,.,TRBV6-5,TGTGCCAGCAGTTACTCAAGGAAAATCAAGAGCACTGAAGCTTTCTTT,CASSYSRKIKSTEAFF
TRBJ1-1,TRBD1,TRBV18,TGTGCCAGCTCGCCAACAGGGGGGGACACTGAAGCTTTCTTT,CASSPTGGDTEAFF
TRBJ1-1,TRBD1,TRBV13,TGTGCCAGCAGCTTAGGGCCGACAGGGGGCTGGGAGGCTTTCTTT,CASSLGPTGGWEAFF
TRBJ1-2,.,TRBV5-8,TGTGCCAGCAGCGTACTCTTCACACCAGGGGACAACTATGGCTACACCTTC,CASSVLFTPGDNYGYTF
TRBJ1-5,.,TRBV28,TGTGCCAGCAGTTACGGGGCAGGTGGCTCCTTTCAGCCCCAGCATTTT,CASSYGAGGSFQPQHF